This TCR beta chain was recovered during a study of regulatory and conventional T cells in RAG deficiency. The study, taken as a whole, reports: These Omenn syndrome Treg sorts may hold peripherally activated cells instead. Omenn patients showed >75% Treg-Tconv overlap and shorter CDR3 lengths.

On this clone: Antigen specificity is unknown.

Data came from immunoSEQ multiplex PCR; TCRdb stores just in-frame clones and leaves some out. The sample lists around 31,000 clones; about 87% were seen once. The V gene lost 0 bases and the J gene lost 3 bases, with 11 bases spanning the gap. This CDR3 comprises 15 residues. The germline CDR1 and CDR2 sequences are LGHNA and YSLEER. The sample also formed part of further work on regulatory T cells. This second study notes: The PCR used 52 TRBV and 13 TRBJ primers.

Sequenced: CD8+ T cells sorted from blood. V is TRBV4-3 and J is TRBJ2-5; D is unresolved. The source of this sequence is a human donor in good health. The CDR3: CASSQDIGSEETQYF. DNA for the CDR3: TGCGCCAGCAGCCAAGACATCGGGTCAGAAGAGACCCAGTACTTC.